The 2 T cell receptor beta chains given below trace back to one sample, sequenced in a study of T cell responses to AZD1222 COVID-19 vaccine. The assay was immunoSEQ multiplex PCR, and TCRdb's table has in-frame clones only and misses some. The table lists approximately 100,000 clones, about 88% of them singletons, with approximately 16% in the top ten. Sequencing was performed on peripheral blood, taken on day 0 of AZD1222 vaccination. The receptors were sampled from an adult in good health.

The chain recombines TRBV14 with TRBJ1-3; D remains ambiguous. The CDR3 is made up of 15 amino acids. V lost 4 bases to trimming and J lost 0 bases, with 10 bases between them. Germline CDR1 reads SGHDN; CDR2 reads FVKESK. The CDR3 region is CASSRDTYSGNTIYF. For the CDR3, the DNA is TGTGCCAGCAGCCGAGACACTTACTCTGGAAACACCATATATTTT.

The chain links TRBV19 to TRBJ2-1, with 7 bases aligning to TRBD2. J was trimmed by 0 bases and V by 5 bases; bases with no gene match: 4. Germline V gene sequence: CDR1 LNHDA, CDR2 SQIVND (reference sequence). The CDR3 has 15 residues. Here the CDR3 DNA reads TGTGCCAGTAGTGATAGCGGGCACTCCTACAATGAGCAGTTCTTC. Protein sequence: CASSDSGHSYNEQFF. The whole variable domain, filled in from reference TRBV19 and TRBJ2-1, reads DGGITQSPKYLFRKEGQNVTLSCEQNLNHDAMYWYRQDPGQGLRLIYYSQIVNDFQKGDIAEGYSVSREKKESFPLTVTSAQKNPTAFYLCASSDSGHSYNEQFFGPGTRLTVL.